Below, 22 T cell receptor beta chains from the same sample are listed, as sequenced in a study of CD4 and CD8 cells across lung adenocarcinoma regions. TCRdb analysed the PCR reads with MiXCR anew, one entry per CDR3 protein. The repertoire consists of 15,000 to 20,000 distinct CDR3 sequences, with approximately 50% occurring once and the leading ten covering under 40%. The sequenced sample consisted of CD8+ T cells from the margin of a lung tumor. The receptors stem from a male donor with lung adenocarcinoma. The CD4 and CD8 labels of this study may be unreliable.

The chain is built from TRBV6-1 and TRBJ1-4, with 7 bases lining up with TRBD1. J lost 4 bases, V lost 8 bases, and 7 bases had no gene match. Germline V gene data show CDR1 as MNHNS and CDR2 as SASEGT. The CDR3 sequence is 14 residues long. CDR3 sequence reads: CASRQGLINEKLFF. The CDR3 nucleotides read TGTGCCAGCCGACAGGGTTTGATTAATGAAAAACTGTTTTTT.

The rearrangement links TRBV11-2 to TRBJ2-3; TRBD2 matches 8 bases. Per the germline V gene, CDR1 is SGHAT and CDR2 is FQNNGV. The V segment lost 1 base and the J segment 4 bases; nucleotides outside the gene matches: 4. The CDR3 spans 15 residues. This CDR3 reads CASSLAGGAPDTQYF. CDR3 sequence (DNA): TGTGCCAGCAGCTTAGCGGGGGGGGCCCCAGATACGCAGTATTTT. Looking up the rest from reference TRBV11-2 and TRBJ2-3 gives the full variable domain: EAGVAQSPRYKIIEKRQSVAFWCNPISGHATLYWYQQILGQGPKLLIQFQNNGVVDDSQLPKDRFSAERLKGVDSTLKIQPAKLEDSAVYLCASSLAGGAPDTQYFGPGTRLTVL.

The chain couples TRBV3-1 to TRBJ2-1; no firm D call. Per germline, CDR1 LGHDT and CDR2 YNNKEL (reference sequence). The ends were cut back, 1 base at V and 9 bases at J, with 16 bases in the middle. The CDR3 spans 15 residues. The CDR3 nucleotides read TGTGCCAGCAGCCAAGGGCTATACAGAGGCGGTGAGCAGTTCTTC. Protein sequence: CASSQGLYRGGEQFF.

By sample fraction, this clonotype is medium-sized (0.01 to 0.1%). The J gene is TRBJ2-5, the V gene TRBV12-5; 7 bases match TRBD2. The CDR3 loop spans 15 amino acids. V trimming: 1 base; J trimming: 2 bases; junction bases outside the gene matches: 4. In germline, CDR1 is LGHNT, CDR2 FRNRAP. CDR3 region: CASGLGGAGQETQYF. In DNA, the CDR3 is TGTGCTAGTGGTTTGGGCGGAGCGGGGCAAGAGACCCAGTACTTC.

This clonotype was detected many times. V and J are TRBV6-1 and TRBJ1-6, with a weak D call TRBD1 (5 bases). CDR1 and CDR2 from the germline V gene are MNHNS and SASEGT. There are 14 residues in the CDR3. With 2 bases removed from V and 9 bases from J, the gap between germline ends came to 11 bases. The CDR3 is CASSEWDLGSPLHF. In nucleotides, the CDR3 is TGTGCCAGCAGTGAATGGGACTTAGGTTCACCCCTCCACTTT.

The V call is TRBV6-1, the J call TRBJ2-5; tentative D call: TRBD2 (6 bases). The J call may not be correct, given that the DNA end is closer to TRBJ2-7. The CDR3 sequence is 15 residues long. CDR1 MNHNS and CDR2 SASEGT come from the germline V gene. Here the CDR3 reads CASSGEQRVRGEQYF. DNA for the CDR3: TGTGCCAGCAGTGGGGAGCAGCGGGTCAGAGGCGAGCAGTACTTC.

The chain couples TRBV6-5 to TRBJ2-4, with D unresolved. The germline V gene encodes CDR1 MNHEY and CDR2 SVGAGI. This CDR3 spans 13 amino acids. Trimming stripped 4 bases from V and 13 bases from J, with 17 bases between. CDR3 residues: CASSCTDQDTQYF. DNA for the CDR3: TGTGCCAGCAGTTGTACAGACCAAGACACCCAGTACTTC.

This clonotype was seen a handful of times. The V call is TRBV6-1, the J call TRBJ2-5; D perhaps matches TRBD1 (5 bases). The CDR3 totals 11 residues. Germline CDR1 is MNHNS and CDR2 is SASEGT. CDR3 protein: CGGSDGDTQYF. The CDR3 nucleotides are TGTGGGGGCAGTGACGGCGATACCCAGTACTTC.

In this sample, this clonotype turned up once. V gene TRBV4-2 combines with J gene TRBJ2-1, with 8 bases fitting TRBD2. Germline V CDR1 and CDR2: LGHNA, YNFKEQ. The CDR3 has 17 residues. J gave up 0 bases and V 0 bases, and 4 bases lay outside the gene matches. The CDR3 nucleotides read TGTGCCAGCAGCCAAGATTCCAGCGGGAGCTCCTACAATGAGCAGTTCTTC. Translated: CASSQDSSGSSYNEQFF.

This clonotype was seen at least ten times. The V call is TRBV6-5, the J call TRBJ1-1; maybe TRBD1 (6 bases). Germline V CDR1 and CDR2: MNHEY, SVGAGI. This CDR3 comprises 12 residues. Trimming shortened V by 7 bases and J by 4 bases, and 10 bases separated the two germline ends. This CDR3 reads CASKTRGTEAFF. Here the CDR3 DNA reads TGTGCCAGCAAAACCAGGGGCACTGAAGCTTTCTTT.

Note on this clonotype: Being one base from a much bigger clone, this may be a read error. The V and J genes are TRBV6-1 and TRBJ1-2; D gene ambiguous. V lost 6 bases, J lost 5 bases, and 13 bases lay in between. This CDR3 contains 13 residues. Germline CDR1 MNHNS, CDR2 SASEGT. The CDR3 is CASSQTLVYGYTF. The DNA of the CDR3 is TGTGCCAGCAGCCAGACCCTCGTTTATGGCTACACCTTC.

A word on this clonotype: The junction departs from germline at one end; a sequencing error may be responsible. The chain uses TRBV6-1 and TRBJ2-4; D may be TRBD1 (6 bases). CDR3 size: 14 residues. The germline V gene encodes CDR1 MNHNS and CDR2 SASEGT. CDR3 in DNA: TGTGCCGGCTGGGGGCTGCCAACCACAAACACTCAGTACTTT. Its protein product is CAGWGLPTTNTQYF.

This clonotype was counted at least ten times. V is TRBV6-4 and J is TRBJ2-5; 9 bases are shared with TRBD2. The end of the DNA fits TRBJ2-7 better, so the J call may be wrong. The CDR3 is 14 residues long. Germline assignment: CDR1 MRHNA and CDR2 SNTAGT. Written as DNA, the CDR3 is TGTGCCAGCTCCCGACTAGCGGTAAACTACGAGCAGTACTTC. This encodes CASSRLAVNYEQYF.

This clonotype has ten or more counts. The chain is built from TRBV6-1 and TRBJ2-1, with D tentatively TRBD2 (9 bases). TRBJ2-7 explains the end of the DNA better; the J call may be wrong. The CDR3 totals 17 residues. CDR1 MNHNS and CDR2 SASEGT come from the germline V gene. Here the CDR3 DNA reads TGTGCCAGCAGTGAGAACCCTAGCGGGACAGGAGGTCGCGAGCAGTACTTC. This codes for CASSENPSGTGGREQYF.

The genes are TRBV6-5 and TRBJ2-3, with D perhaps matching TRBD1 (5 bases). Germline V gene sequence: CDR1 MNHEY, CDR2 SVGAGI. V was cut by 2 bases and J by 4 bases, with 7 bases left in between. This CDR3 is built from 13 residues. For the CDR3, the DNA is TGTGCCAGCAGTTACGCAGGGCCAGATACGCAGTATTTT. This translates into CASSYAGPDTQYF.

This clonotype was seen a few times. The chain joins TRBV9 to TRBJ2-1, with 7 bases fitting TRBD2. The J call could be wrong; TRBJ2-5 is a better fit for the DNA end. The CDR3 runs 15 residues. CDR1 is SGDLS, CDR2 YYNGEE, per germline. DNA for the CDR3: TGTGCCAGCAGCGTAGCCGGGGGGACCCAAGAGACCCAGTACTTC. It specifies CASSVAGGTQETQYF.

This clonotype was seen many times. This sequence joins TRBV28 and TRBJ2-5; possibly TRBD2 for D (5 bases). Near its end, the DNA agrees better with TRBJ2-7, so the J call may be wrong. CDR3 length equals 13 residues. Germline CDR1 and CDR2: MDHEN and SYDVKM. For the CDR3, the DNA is TGTGCCAGCACCCTCGGGGTTAATTACGAGCAGTACTTC. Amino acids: CASTLGVNYEQYF.

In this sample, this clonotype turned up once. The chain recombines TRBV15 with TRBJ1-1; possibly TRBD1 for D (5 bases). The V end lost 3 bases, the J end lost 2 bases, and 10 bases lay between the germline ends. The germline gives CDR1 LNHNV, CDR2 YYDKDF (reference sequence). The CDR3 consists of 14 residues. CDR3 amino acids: CATSRVTVNTEAFF. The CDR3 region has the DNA TGTGCCACCAGCAGGGTGACAGTTAACACTGAAGCTTTCTTT.

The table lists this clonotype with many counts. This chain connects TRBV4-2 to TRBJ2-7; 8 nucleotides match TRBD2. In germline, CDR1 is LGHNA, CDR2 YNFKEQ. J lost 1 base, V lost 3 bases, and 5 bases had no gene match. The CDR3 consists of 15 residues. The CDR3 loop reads CASSHRAGASYEQYF. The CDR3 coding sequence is TGTGCCAGCAGCCACAGAGCGGGAGCGTCCTACGAGCAGTACTTC.

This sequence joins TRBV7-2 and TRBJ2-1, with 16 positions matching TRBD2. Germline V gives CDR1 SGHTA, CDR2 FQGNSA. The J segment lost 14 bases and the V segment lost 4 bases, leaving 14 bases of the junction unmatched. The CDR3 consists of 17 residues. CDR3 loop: CASSSGPGLAGGRDEFF. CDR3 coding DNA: TGTGCCAGCAGCTCGGGGCCGGGACTAGCGGGAGGGCGGGATGAGTTCTTC. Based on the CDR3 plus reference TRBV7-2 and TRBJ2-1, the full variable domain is GAGVSQSPSNKVTEKGKDVELRCDPISGHTALYWYRQSLGQGLEFLIYFQGNSAPDKSGLPSDRFSAERTGGSVSTLTIQRTQQEDSAVYLCASSSGPGLAGGRDEFFGPGTRLTVL.

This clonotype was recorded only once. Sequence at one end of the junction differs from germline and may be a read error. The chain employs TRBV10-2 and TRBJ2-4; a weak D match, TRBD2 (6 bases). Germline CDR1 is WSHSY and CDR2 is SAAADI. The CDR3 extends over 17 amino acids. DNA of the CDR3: TGCGCCAGCAGTGAGGGGATCGGGGGTAGAGCCAAAGACATCCAGTACTTC. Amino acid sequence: CASSEGIGGRAKDIQYF.

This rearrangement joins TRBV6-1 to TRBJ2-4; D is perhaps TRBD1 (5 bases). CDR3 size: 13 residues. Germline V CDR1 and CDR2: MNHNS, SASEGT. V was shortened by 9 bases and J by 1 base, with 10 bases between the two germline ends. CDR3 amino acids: CARGLGAKNIQYF. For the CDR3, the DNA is TGTGCCAGGGGGCTGGGTGCCAAAAACATTCAGTACTTC.